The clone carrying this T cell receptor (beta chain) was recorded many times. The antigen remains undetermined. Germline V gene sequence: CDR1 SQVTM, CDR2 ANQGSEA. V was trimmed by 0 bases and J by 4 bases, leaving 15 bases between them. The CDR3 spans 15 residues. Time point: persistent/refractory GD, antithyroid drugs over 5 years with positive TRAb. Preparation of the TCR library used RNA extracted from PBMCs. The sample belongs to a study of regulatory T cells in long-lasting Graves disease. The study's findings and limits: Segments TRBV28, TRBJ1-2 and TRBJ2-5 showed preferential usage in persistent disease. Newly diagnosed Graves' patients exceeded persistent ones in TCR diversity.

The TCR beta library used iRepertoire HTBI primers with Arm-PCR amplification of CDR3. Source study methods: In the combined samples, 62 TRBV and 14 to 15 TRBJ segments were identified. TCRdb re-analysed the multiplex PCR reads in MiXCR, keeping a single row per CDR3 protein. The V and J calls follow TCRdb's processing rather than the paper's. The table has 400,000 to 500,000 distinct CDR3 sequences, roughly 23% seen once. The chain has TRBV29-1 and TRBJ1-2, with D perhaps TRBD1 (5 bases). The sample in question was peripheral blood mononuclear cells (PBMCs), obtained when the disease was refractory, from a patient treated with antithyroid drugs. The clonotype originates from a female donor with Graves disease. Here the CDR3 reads CSVEDYSTGPYGYTF. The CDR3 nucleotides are TGCAGCGTTGAAGATTATAGCACAGGACCCTATGGCTACACCTTC.